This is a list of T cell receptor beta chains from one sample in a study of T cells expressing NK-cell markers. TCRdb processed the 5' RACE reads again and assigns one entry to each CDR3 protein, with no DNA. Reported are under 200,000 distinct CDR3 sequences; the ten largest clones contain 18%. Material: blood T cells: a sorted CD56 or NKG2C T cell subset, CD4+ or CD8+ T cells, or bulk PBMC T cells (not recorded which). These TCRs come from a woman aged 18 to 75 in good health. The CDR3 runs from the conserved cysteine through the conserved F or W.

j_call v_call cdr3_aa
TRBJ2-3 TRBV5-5 CASSFRTAGTDTQYF
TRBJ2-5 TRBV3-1 CASSQDRRGIQETQYF
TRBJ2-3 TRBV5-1 CASSLQLGLSTDTQYF
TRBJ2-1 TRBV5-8 CASSLALGVNEQFF
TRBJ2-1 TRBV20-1 CSASIRANEQFF
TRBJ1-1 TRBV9 CASSISGTGGFMNTEAFF
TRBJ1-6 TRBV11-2 CASSSGTGPFSPLHF
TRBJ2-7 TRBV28 CASTPTDWFYEQYF
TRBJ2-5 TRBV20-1 CSASRGSKTRETQYF
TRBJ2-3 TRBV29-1 CSARWGDTQYF
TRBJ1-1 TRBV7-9 CASSSRVPDTEAFF
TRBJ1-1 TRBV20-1 CSARVNRRDEAFF
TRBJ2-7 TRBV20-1 CSARGMGQSSYEQYF
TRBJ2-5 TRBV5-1 CASRVELDQETQYF
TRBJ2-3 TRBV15 CATTIAGEADTQYF
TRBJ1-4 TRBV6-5 CASSYSGASNEKLFF
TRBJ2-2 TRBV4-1 CASSQGRTSGYTGELFF
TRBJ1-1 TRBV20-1 CSARDRTGPTEAFF
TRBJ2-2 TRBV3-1 CASSKTGRREKVGELFF
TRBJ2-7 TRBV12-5 CASGLVQGLATYEQYF
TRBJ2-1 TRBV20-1 CSEGGPQHYNEQFF
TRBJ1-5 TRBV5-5 CASSRGQGLNQPQHF
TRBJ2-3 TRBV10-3 CAISERIEGGTDTQYF
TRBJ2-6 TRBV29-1 CSVLDRSPSGANVLTF
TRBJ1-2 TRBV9 CASSVAPGVNDGYTF
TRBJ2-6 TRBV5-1 CASSLAGVPGANVLTF
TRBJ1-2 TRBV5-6 CASSETGNYYGYTF
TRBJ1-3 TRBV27 CASSISGQPGNTIYF
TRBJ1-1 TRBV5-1 CASSLLRGPQAFF
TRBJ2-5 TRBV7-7 CASSLAGQGTETQYF
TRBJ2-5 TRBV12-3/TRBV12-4 CASSLGDRGETQYF
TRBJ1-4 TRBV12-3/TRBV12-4 CASSLVGAALFF
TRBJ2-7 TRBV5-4 CASSSTGTDSYEQYF
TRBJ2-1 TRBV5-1 CASSQETTGLVRNEQFF
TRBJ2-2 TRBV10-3 CAISLAGGNTGELFF
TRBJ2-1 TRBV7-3 CASSLSLNSREQFF
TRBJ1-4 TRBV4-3 CASSHRKPRDRGSARNDEKLFF
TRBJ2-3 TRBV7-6 CASSLGGGRPSGRYF
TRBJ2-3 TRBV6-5 CASRSQGDTQYF
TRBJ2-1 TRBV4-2 CASSQTDRDNEQFF
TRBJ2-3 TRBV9 CASSPSSEGTQYF
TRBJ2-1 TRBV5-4 CASSLRGSYNEQFF